These 6 T cell receptor beta chains were sequenced from one sample in a study of T cell repertoires in cytomegalovirus infection. These receptors have no known antigen. TCRdb re-called the reads through MiXCR, storing one row per CDR3 protein. The table records approximately 100,000 distinct CDR3 sequences, under 50% of them present only once. The input for sequencing was CD8+ T cells from cultured PBMCs, taken from culture after CMV antigen stimulation. The origin of the receptors is a human donor in good health (CMV status not recorded). Some clones in this sample may be carry-over from other donors' samples.

J is TRBJ2-7 and V is TRBV27; unclear D gene. Trimming left V 5 bases short and J 5 bases short, with 13 bases between. The CDR3 consists of 13 residues. Germline CDR1 is MNHEY and CDR2 is SMNVEV (reference sequence). CDR3 DNA: TGTGCCAGCAGTCCGTCCGGCCCCAACGAGCAGTACTTC. It is translated as CASSPSGPNEQYF.

This clonotype has ten or more counts. The rearrangement uses TRBV4-1 and TRBJ1-2; tentative D call: TRBD1 (6 bases). The CDR3 totals 15 residues. Per germline, CDR1 MGHRA and CDR2 YSYEKL. Trimming cost V 1 base and J 2 bases, with 11 bases left between them. As DNA, the CDR3 is TGCGCCAGCAGCCAAGTTTGGCAGGGGAACTATGGCTACACCTTC. Encoded protein: CASSQVWQGNYGYTF.

V is TRBV27 and J is TRBJ2-7, with TRBD2 as a possible D gene (6 bases). Germline V gene data show CDR1 as MNHEY and CDR2 as SMNVEV (reference sequence). With 4 bases removed from V and 0 bases from J, the gap between germline ends came to 10 bases. The CDR3 loop spans 14 amino acids. CDR3 protein: CASSSSGSSYEQYF. The CDR3 nucleotides read TGTGCCAGCAGTTCATCCGGGAGCTCCTACGAGCAGTACTTC.

The chain links TRBV19 to TRBJ1-2; maybe TRBD1 (6 bases). The germline gives CDR1 LNHDA, CDR2 SQIVND (reference sequence). The V gene lost 2 bases and the J gene lost 1 base, with 11 bases spanning the gap. CDR3 length: 15 residues. CDR3 coding DNA: TGTGCCAGTAGTATAAACAGGGCACTTAACTATGGCTACACCTTC. Encoded protein: CASSINRALNYGYTF. Filled out from reference TRBV19 and TRBJ1-2, the complete variable domain reads DGGITQSPKYLFRKEGQNVTLSCEQNLNHDAMYWYRQDPGQGLRLIYYSQIVNDFQKGDIAEGYSVSREKKESFPLTVTSAQKNPTAFYLCASSINRALNYGYTFGSGTRLTVV.

CDR3 DNA: TGTGCCAGCAGCTTAGAAACGGGCGGGGGGAGGTCTGGCTACACCTTC. Residues: CASSLETGGGRSGYTF. The chain couples TRBV7-8 to TRBJ1-2; TRBD1 is a possible D gene (5 bases). The CDR3 length is 16 residues. The V gene's germline CDR1 is SGHVS and CDR2 FQNEAQ. Trimming pared 1 base from V and 7 bases from J, leaving 19 bases between.

This clonotype has only one observation. The chain links TRBV9 to TRBJ2-1; D gene uncertain. CDR1 is SGDLS, CDR2 YYNGEE, per germline. The CDR3 extends over 14 amino acids. V gave up 0 bases and J gave up 4 bases, with 8 bases separating them. The DNA of the CDR3 is TGTGCCAGCAGCGTAGGGGCGACTTACAATGAGCAGTTCTTC. This translates into CASSVGATYNEQFF.